Presented here are 22 T cell receptor beta chains from one specimen sequenced in a study of T cells after posttransplantation cyclophosphamide. The naive gate required viable CD3+CD4+ or CD3+CD8+ cells with CCR7+CD45RA+CD45RO-CD95-CD27+CD28+ phenotype. The table came from immunoSEQ multiplex PCR; TCRdb's copy has only in-frame clones and leaves some out. The sample gives about 22,000 clones, 97% of which show up once; about 0.12% is in the top ten. Sequencing was done on a sample of naive CD4+ T cells sorted from PBMCs. The receptors were gathered from a man in his fifties in good health, CMV-negative, and a related stem cell transplant donor.

This chain links TRBV19 with TRBJ2-5, with 8 bases matching TRBD1. The CDR3 extends over 14 amino acids. Germline V gene lookup returns CDR1 LNHDA and CDR2 SQIVND (reference sequence). Germline trimming cut 3 bases from V and 3 bases from J; bases unmatched to any gene: 3. The CDR3 here is CASSMTGEEETQYF. DNA of the CDR3: TGTGCCAGTAGTATGACAGGGGAGGAAGAGACCCAGTACTTC.

The chain recombines TRBV6-6 with TRBJ1-1; D is ambiguous. Germline V gene sequence: CDR1 MNHNY, CDR2 SVGAGI (reference sequence). This CDR3 is built from 11 residues. V was cut by 6 bases and J by 8 bases, with 10 bases left in between. The CDR3 here is CASRSRGEAFF. The DNA for the CDR3 is TGTGCCAGCAGATCCCGGGGAGAAGCTTTCTTT.

V gene TRBV5-8 combines with J gene TRBJ2-1, with D possibly matching TRBD1 (5 bases). The V gene's germline CDR1 is SGHTS and CDR2 YDEGEE. Deletions cut 0 bases from V and 8 bases from J, with 9 bases between. The CDR3 totals 13 residues. CDR3 coding DNA: TGTGCCAGCAGCTTGGGGCAGGGTGATGAGCAGTTCTTC. Amino acids: CASSLGQGDEQFF.

This chain links TRBV12-5 with TRBJ1-6; D possibly corresponds to TRBD1 (5 bases). The germline gives CDR1 LGHNT, CDR2 FRNRAP. This CDR3 has 15 residues. V was pared by 6 bases and J by 6 bases, with 15 bases between. In DNA, the CDR3 is TGTGCTAGTGGCCACCACCAGGGAATTAATTCACCCCTCCACTTT. This sequence encodes CASGHHQGINSPLHF.

J is TRBJ2-7 and V is TRBV6-6; 8 positions match TRBD1. Germline V CDR1 and CDR2: MNHNY, SVGAGI (reference sequence). The V gene end was trimmed by 8 bases and the J gene end by 6 bases; junction bases not matched to a gene: 12. The CDR3 is 14 residues long. For the CDR3, the DNA is TGTGCCAGCGGACAGGGTATACGTATTGTCGAGCAGTACTTC. Translated: CASGQGIRIVEQYF.

This rearrangement joins TRBV7-2 to TRBJ1-6; D might be TRBD1 (6 bases). Germline CDR1 and CDR2: SGHTA and FQGNSA. The CDR3 has 17 amino acids. Trimming pared 5 bases from V and 10 bases from J, leaving 24 bases between. The DNA of the CDR3 is TGTGCCAGCAGCCCGTACCCCAGGGGCGGTGGTTCCTCACCCCTCCACTTT. It yields the protein CASSPYPRGGGSSPLHF.

The chain links TRBV27 to TRBJ2-7; 9 bases are shared with TRBD1. The CDR3 is made up of 15 amino acids. After removal of 7 bases from V and 2 bases from J, the junction contained 9 bases not matched to a gene. Germline CDR1 is MNHEY and CDR2 is SMNVEV (reference sequence). CDR3 bases: TGTGCCAGCACCTTCTGGGACAGGGTTGCCTACGAGCAGTACTTC. This encodes CASTFWDRVAYEQYF.

This clone was recorded once. The chain joins TRBV21-1 to TRBJ2-7; the table's D call, TRBD1, has no DNA check behind it. TRBV21-1 is recorded as a pseudogene. CDR3 length: 15 amino acids. Written as DNA, the CDR3 is TGTGCCAGCAGCACCGAAGGGTTAGGGGCCTACGAGCAGTACTTC. Protein: CASSTEGLGAYEQYF.

The CDR3 protein is CASSPRVGGSTEAFF. CDR3 in DNA: TGTGCCAGCAGCCCTCGAGTGGGGGGGAGCACTGAAGCTTTCTTT. The chain has TRBV7-3 and TRBJ1-1; possibly TRBD1 for D (5 bases). Germline V gene sequence: CDR1 SGHTA, CDR2 FQGTGA. The CDR3 spans 15 residues. V lost 5 bases and J lost 4, with 17 bases in between.

This sequence joins TRBV7-3 and TRBJ1-1, with a weak D call TRBD1 (5 bases). Germline assignment: CDR1 SGHTA and CDR2 FQGTGA. This CDR3 has 13 residues. The V end lost 5 bases, the J end lost 1 base, and 8 bases lay between the germline ends. The CDR3 is CASSATGNTEAFF. CDR3 in DNA: TGTGCCAGCAGCGCAACAGGGAACACTGAAGCTTTCTTT.

This clone occurred once. The CDR3 protein is CASRPRQGAVNEQFF. CDR3 sequence (DNA): TGTGCCAGCAGGCCCCGACAGGGGGCGGTCAATGAGCAGTTCTTC. The chain has TRBV6-5 and TRBJ2-1; 10 nucleotides agree with TRBD1. V dropped 6 bases and J dropped 6; count of bases not matched to a gene: 8. Germline CDR1 and CDR2: MNHEY and SVGAGI. The CDR3 runs 15 residues.

The chain combines TRBV5-1 with TRBJ2-3; no clear D. V lost 9 bases, J lost 0 bases, and 11 bases lay in between. Germline V gene sequence: CDR1 SGHRS, CDR2 YFSETQ. The CDR3 totals 13 residues. The CDR3 coding sequence is TGCGCCACCTCAGACGGGAGCACAGATACGCAGTATTTT. Protein: CATSDGSTDTQYF.

This rearrangement joins TRBV7-2 to TRBJ2-4; TRBD2 agrees at 10 bases. Germline V CDR1 and CDR2: SGHTA, FQGNSA. This CDR3 is 17 amino acids long. V shed 5 bases and J 0 bases; nucleotides not matched to a gene: 7. The CDR3: CASSPLGLAVAKNIQYF. DNA of the CDR3: TGTGCCAGCAGCCCGCTTGGACTAGCGGTAGCCAAAAACATTCAGTACTTC.

CDR3 protein: CASSLLGTSTDTQYF. CDR3 DNA sequence: TGTGCCAGCAGCCTTTTGGGGACTAGCACAGATACGCAGTATTTT. The J gene is TRBJ2-3, the V gene TRBV6-1, with D possibly matching TRBD2 (6 bases). The length of the CDR3 is 15 residues. From germline, CDR1 is MNHNS and CDR2 SASEGT. Trimming shortened V by 6 bases and J by 0 bases, and 13 bases separated the two germline ends.

The chain employs TRBV5-4 and TRBJ1-6; 7 bases fit TRBD1. Trimming took 4 bases from V and 14 from J; bases not matched to a gene: 6. This CDR3 has 12 amino acids. Germline V gene lookup returns CDR1 SGHNT and CDR2 YYREEE (reference sequence). The CDR3 nucleotides read TGTGCCAGCAGCGCGGACAGGACAACCCTCCACTTT. It encodes CASSADRTTLHF. The full variable domain, its missing parts supplied by reference TRBV5-4 and TRBJ1-6, is ETGVTQSPTHLIKTRGQQVTLRCSSQSGHNTVSWYQQALGQGPQFIFQYYREEENGRGNFPPRFSGLQFPNYSSELNVNALELDDSALYLCASSADRTTLHFGNGTRLTVT.

The CDR3 sequence is CASSPPGGGDEQFF. CDR3 sequence (DNA): TGTGCCAGCTCACCACCGGGGGGAGGGGATGAGCAGTTCTTC. The chain joins TRBV18 to TRBJ2-1, with 7 bases identical to TRBD2. The CDR3 is made up of 14 amino acids. Germline assignment: CDR1 KGHSH and CDR2 LQKENI. Unmatched junction bases numbered 4, after V lost 0 bases and J lost 8 bases.

The chain has TRBV7-2 and TRBJ1-5; 8 positions agree with TRBD1. The length of the CDR3 is 15 residues. V lost 1 base to trimming and J lost 1 base; unmatched junction nucleotides: 0. Germline-derived CDR1 and CDR2 are SGHTA and FQGNSA. CDR3 in DNA: TGTGCCAGCAGCTTAGGGACAGGGAGCAATCAGCCCCAGCATTTT. Translating gives CASSLGTGSNQPQHF. The complete variable domain, with remaining parts taken from reference TRBV7-2 and TRBJ1-5, reads GAGVSQSPSNKVTEKGKDVELRCDPISGHTALYWYRQSLGQGLEFLIYFQGNSAPDKSGLPSDRFSAERTGGSVSTLTIQRTQQEDSAVYLCASSLGTGSNQPQHFGDGTRLSIL.

The J gene is TRBJ1-5, the V gene TRBV6-1; D uncertain. Germline V lookup: CDR1 MNHNS, CDR2 SASEGT. Trimming shortened V by 2 bases and J by 0 bases, and 11 bases separated the two germline ends. The CDR3 spans 16 residues. In DNA, the CDR3 is TGTGCCAGCAGTGAATATGTACAGAGTAGCAATCAGCCCCAGCATTTT. Its translation: CASSEYVQSSNQPQHF.

The chain joins TRBV6-5 to TRBJ2-7; 11 bases agree with TRBD2. Germline V gene data show CDR1 as MNHEY and CDR2 as SVGAGI. This CDR3 comprises 13 residues. Germline trimming cut 7 bases from V and 5 bases from J; bases unmatched to any gene: 4. CDR3 loop: CASKTSGSNEQYF. CDR3 DNA: TGTGCCAGCAAAACTAGCGGGAGTAACGAGCAGTACTTC.

The CDR3, as DNA: TGTGCCAGCAGCTTGGGAACCCTGTCCGGGGGTAATTCACCCCTCCACTTT. Translating it yields CASSLGTLSGGNSPLHF. The chain employs TRBV7-2 and TRBJ1-6; D is possibly TRBD1 (5 bases). Trimming took off 3 bases at V and 6 bases at J, with 18 bases between the two ends. CDR3 size: 17 residues. From germline, CDR1 is SGHTA and CDR2 FQGNSA.

The chain is built from TRBV5-1 and TRBJ1-4, with no clear D. Germline CDR1 and CDR2: SGHRS and YFSETQ. Trimming removed 4 bases from V and 0 bases from J, with 10 bases in between. The CDR3 runs 15 residues. CDR3 sequence: CASSISVATNEKLFF. CDR3 nucleotide sequence: TGCGCCAGCAGCATCTCGGTGGCAACTAATGAAAAACTGTTTTTT. Filled out from reference TRBV5-1 and TRBJ1-4, the complete variable domain reads KAGVTQTPRYLIKTRGQQVTLSCSPISGHRSVSWYQQTPGQGLQFLFEYFSETQRNKGNFPGRFSGRQFSNSRSEMNVSTLELGDSALYLCASSISVATNEKLFFGSGTQLSVL.

The chain has TRBV7-8 and TRBJ2-7; 9 positions agree with TRBD1. The CDR3 covers 17 residues. J lost 2 bases, V lost 4 bases, and 12 bases had no gene match. Germline CDR1 and CDR2: SGHVS and FQNEAQ. The CDR3 is CASSSRYRGPTAYEQYF. CDR3 DNA sequence: TGTGCCAGCAGCTCGCGATACAGGGGGCCCACCGCCTACGAGCAGTACTTC.